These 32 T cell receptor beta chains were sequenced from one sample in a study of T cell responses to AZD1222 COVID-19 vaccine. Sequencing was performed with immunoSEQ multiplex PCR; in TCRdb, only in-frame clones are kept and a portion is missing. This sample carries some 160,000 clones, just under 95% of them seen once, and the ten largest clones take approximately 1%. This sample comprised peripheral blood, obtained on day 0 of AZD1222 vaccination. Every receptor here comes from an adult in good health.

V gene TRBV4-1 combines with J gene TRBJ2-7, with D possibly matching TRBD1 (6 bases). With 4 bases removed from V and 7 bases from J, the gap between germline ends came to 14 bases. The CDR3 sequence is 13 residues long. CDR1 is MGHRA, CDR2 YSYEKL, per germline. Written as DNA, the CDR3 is TGCGCCAGCAGCCCGGAACAGGGATGGGAGCAGTACTTC. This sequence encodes CASSPEQGWEQYF.

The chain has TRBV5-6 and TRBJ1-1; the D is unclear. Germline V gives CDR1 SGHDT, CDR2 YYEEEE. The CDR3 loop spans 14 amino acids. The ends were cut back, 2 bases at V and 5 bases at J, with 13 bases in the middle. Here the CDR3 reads CASSFGGWQTEAFF. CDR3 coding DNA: TGTGCCAGCAGCTTCGGAGGGTGGCAGACTGAAGCTTTCTTT.

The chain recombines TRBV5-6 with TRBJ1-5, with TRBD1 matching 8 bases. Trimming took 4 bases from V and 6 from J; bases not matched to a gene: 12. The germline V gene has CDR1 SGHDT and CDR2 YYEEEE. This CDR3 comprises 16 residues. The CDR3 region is CASSPYGQGSSQPQHF. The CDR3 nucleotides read TGTGCCAGCAGCCCCTATGGACAGGGTTCCTCTCAGCCCCAGCATTTT.

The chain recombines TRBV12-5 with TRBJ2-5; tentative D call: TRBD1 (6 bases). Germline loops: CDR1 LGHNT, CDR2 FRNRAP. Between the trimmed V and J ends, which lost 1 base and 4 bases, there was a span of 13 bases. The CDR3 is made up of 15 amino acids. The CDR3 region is CASGLGVGGLETQYF. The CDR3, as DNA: TGTGCTAGTGGTTTGGGGGTAGGGGGTTTAGAGACCCAGTACTTC. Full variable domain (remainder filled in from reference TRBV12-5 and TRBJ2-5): DARVTQTPRHKVTEMGQEVTMRCQPILGHNTVFWYRQTMMQGLELLAYFRNRAPLDDSGMPKDRFSAEMPDATLATLKIQPSEPRDSAVYFCASGLGVGGLETQYFGPGTRLLVL.

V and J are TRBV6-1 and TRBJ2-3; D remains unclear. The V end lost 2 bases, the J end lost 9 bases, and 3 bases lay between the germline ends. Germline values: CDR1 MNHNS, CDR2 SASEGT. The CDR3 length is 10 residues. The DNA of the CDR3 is TGTGCCAGCAGTGAACTCACGCAGTATTTT. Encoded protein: CASSELTQYF.

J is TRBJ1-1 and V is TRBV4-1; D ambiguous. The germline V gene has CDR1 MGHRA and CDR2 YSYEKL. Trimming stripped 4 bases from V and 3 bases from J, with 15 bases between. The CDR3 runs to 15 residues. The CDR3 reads CASSPGVIGHTEAFF. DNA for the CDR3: TGCGCCAGCAGCCCCGGGGTTATCGGGCACACTGAAGCTTTCTTT.

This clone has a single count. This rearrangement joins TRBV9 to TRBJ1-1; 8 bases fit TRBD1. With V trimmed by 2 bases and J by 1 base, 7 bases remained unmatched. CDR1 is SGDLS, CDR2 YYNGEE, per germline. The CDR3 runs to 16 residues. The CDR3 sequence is CASSVEGQVANTEAFF. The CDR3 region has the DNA TGTGCCAGCAGCGTTGAGGGACAGGTAGCGAACACTGAAGCTTTCTTT.

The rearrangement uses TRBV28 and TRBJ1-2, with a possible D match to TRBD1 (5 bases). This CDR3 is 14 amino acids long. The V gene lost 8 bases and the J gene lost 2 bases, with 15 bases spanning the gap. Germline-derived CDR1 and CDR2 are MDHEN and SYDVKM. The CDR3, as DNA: TGTGCCAGCCTTCAAGGGACCAACAACTATGGCTACACCTTC. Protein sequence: CASLQGTNNYGYTF.

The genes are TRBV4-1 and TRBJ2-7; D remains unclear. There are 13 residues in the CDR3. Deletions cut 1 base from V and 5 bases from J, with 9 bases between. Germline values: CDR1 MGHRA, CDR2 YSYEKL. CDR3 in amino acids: CASSQGARNEQYF. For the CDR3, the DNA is TGCGCCAGCAGCCAAGGGGCCAGGAACGAGCAGTACTTC.

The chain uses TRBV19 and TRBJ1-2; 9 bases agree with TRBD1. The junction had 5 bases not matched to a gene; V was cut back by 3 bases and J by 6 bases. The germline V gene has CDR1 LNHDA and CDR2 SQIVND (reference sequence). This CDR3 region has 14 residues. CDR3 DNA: TGTGCCAGTAGTATTGCCGGGACAGGGAATGGCTACACCTTC. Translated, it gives CASSIAGTGNGYTF.

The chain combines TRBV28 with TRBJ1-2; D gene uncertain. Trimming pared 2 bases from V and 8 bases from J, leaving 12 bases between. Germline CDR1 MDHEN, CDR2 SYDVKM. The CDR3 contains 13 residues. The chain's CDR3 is CASSLVPLEGYTF. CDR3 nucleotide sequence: TGTGCCAGCAGTTTAGTGCCCCTGGAGGGCTACACCTTC.

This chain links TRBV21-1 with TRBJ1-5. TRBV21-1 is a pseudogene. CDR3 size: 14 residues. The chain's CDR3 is CATRGKGSNQPQHF. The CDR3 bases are TGTGCCACCCGAGGCAAAGGTAGCAATCAGCCCCAGCATTTT.

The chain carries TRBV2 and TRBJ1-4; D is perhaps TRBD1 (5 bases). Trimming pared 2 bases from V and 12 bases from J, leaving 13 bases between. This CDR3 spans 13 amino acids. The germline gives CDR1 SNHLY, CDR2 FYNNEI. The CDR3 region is CASSENPGYELFF. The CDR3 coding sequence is TGTGCCAGCAGTGAAAATCCAGGGTACGAACTGTTTTTT.

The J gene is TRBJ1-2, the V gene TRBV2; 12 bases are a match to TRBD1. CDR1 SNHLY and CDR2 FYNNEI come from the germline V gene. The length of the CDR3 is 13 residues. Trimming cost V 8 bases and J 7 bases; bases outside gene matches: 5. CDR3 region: CASPGTGGFGYTF. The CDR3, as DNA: TGTGCCAGCCCCGGGACAGGGGGCTTTGGCTACACCTTC.

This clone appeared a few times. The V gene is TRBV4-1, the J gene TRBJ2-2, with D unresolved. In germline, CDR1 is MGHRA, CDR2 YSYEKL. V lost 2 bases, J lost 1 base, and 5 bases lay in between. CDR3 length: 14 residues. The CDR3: CASSQSLNTGELFF. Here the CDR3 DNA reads TGCGCCAGCAGCCAATCCTTGAACACCGGGGAGCTGTTTTTT.

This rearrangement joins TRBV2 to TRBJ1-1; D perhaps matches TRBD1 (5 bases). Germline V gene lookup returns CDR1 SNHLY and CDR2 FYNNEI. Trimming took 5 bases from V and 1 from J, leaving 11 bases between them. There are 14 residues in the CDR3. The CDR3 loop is CASSPPQGNTEAFF. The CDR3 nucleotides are TGTGCCAGCAGTCCCCCGCAGGGGAACACTGAAGCTTTCTTT.

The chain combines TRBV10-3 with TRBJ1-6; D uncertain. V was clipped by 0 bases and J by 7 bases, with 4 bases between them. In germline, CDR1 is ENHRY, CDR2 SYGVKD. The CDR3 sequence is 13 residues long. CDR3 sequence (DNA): TGTGCCATCAGTGAGTCAGGGAATTCACCCCTCCACTTT. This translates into CAISESGNSPLHF.

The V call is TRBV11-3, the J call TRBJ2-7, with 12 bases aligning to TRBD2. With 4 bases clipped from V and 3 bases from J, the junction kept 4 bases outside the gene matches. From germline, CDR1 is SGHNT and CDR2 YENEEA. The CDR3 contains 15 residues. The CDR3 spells CASSYRTSGNYEQYF. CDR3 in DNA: TGTGCCAGCAGCTATAGGACTAGCGGGAACTACGAGCAGTACTTC.

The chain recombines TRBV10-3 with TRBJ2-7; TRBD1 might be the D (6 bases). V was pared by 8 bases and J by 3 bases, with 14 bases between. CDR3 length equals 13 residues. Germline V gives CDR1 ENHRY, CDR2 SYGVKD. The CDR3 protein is CAIQGSMGYEQYF. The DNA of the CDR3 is TGTGCCATCCAGGGGAGCATGGGCTACGAGCAGTACTTC.

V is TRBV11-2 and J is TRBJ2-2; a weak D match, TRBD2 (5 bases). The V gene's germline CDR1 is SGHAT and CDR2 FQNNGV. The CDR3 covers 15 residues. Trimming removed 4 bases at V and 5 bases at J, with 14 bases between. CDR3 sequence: CASSSTGLGTGELFF. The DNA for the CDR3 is TGTGCCAGCAGCTCAACCGGACTGGGGACCGGGGAGCTGTTTTTT.

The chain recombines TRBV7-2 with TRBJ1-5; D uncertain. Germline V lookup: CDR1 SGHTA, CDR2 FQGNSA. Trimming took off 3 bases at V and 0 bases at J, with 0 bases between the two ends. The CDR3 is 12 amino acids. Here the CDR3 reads CASSFSNQPQHF. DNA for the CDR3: TGTGCCAGCAGCTTTAGCAATCAGCCCCAGCATTTT. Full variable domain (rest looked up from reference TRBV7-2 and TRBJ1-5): GAGVSQSPSNKVTEKGKDVELRCDPISGHTALYWYRQSLGQGLEFLIYFQGNSAPDKSGLPSDRFSAERTGGSVSTLTIQRTQQEDSAVYLCASSFSNQPQHFGDGTRLSIL.

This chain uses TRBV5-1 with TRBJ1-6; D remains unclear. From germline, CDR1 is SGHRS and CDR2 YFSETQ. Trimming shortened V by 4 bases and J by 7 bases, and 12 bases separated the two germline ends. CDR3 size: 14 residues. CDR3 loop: CASSTDLANSPLHF. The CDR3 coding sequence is TGCGCCAGCAGCACGGACCTAGCAAATTCACCCCTCCACTTT.

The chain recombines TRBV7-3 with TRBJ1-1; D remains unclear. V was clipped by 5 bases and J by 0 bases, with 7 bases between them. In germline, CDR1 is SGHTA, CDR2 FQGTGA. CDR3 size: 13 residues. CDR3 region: CASSQTMNTEAFF. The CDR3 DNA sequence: TGTGCCAGCAGCCAGACAATGAACACTGAAGCTTTCTTT.

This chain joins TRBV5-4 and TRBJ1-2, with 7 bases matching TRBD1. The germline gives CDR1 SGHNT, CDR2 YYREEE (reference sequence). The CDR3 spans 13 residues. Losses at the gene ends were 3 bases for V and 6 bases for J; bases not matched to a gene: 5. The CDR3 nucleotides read TGTGCCAGCAGCTCACAGGGGCCCGATGGCTACACCTTC. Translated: CASSSQGPDGYTF.

The DNA of the CDR3 is TGTGCCAGCAGCTTAAGGGCCGGCGGGGTAACGGGCAATGAGCAGTTCTTC. Protein: CASSLRAGGVTGNEQFF. The chain employs TRBV7-2 and TRBJ2-1; possible D gene TRBD2, 6 bases. The CDR3 runs 17 residues. The germline gives CDR1 SGHTA, CDR2 FQGNSA. With 2 bases removed from V and 6 bases from J, the gap between germline ends came to 20 bases.

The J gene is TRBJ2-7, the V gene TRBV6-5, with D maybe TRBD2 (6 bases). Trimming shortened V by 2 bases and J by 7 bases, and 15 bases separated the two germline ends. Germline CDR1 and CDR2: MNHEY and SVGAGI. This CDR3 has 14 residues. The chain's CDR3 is CASSYDRGGREQYF. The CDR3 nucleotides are TGTGCCAGCAGTTACGACCGTGGAGGGAGGGAGCAGTACTTC.

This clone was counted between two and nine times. The CDR3 region has the DNA TGTGCCAGCAGCTTAGATTCCGGCCTGAACACTGAAGCTTTCTTT. Translation gives CASSLDSGLNTEAFF. The J gene is TRBJ1-1, the V gene TRBV7-8; D ambiguous. V lost 1 base and J lost 0, with 9 bases in between. The germline V gene has CDR1 SGHVS and CDR2 FQNEAQ. The CDR3 has 15 residues.

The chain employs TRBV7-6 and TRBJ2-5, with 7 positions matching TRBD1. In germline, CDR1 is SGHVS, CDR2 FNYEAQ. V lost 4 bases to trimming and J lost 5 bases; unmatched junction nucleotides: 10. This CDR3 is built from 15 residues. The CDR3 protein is CASSWRQGGTETQYF. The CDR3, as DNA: TGTGCCAGCAGCTGGAGACAGGGTGGGACCGAGACCCAGTACTTC. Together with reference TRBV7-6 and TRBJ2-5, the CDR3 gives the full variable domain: GAGVSQSPRYKVTKRGQDVALRCDPISGHVSLYWYRQALGQGPEFLTYFNYEAQQDKSGLPNDRFSAERPEGSISTLTIQRTEQRDSAMYRCASSWRQGGTETQYFGPGTRLLVL.

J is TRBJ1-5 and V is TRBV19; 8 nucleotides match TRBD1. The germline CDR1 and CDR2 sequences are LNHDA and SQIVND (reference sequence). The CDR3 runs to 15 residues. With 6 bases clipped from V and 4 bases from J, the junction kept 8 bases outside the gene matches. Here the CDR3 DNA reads TGTGCCAGTAGCGACAGGGGCTTGTGGAATCAGCCCCAGCATTTT. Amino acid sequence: CASSDRGLWNQPQHF.

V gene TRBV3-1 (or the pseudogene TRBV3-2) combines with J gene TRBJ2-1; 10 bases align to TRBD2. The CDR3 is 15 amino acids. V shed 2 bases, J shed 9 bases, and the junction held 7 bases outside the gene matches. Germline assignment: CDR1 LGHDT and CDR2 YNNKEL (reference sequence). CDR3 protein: CASSQTSGGAIEQFF. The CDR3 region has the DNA TGTGCCAGCAGCCAAACGAGCGGGGGGGCCATTGAGCAGTTCTTC.

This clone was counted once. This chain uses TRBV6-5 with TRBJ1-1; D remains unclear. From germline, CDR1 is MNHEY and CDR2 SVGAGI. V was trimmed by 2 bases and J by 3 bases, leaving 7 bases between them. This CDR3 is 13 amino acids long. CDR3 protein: CASSYNPDTEAFF. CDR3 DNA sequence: TGTGCCAGCAGTTACAACCCTGACACTGAAGCTTTCTTT.

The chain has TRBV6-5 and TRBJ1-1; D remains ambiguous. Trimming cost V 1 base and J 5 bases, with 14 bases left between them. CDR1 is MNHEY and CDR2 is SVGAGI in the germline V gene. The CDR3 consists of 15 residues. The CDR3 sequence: CASSYFGVLRTEAFF. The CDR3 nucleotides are TGTGCCAGCAGTTACTTCGGGGTTCTAAGAACTGAAGCTTTCTTT.